This TCR beta chain comes out of a study of T cells in Graves' hyperthyroidism and ophthalmopathy. Regarding the study as a whole: The authors' 13 V-J model separated ophthalmopathy from stable hyperthyroidism.

This clonotype was detected ten times or more. Its antigen remains unknown. Germline V gives CDR1 SEHNR, CDR2 FQNEAQ (reference sequence). Losses at the gene ends were 2 bases for V and 6 bases for J; bases not matched to a gene: 4. The CDR3 totals 13 residues. Amplified TCR beta CDR3 regions came from RNA transcripts. The primer set for the first-round RT-PCR of the TCR CDR3 was HTBI. TCRdb called the multiplex PCR reads again in MiXCR, with one record for every CDR3 protein. The table has just under 750,000 distinct CDR3 sequences, approximately 36% seen once. Sample: blood. The V and J genes are TRBV7-9 and TRBJ2-7; the match to TRBD2 covers 7 bases. This TCR was recovered from a woman in her forties with Graves' hyperthyroidism. This CDR3 is CASSLRTSGEQYF. The CDR3 DNA reads as TGTGCCAGCAGCTTACGGACTAGTGGCGAGCAGTACTTC.